These 27 T cell receptor beta chains originate from one sample sequenced in a study of cytomegalovirus exposure and HLA in healthy donors. TCRdb's table, derived via immunoSEQ multiplex PCR, lists solely in-frame clones and lacks some. The sample includes fewer than 400,000 clones, approximately 88% of them seen just once. The specimen sequenced was PBMCs. The source is a man younger than 45 in good health and CMV-seronegative.

The chain is built from TRBV6-1 and TRBJ1-6; TRBD1 matches 7 bases. The junction had 6 bases not matched to a gene; V was cut back by 6 bases and J by 7 bases. The CDR3 spans 14 residues. CDR1 MNHNS and CDR2 SASEGT come from the germline V gene. DNA for the CDR3: TGTGCCAGCAGAGAGACAGGGAACAATTCACCCCTCCACTTT. Translated, it gives CASRETGNNSPLHF.

The chain combines TRBV6-5 with TRBJ2-7, with a tentative D call TRBD2 (5 bases). Germline lookup yields CDR1 MNHEY and CDR2 SVGAGI. V lost 3 bases to trimming and J lost 0 bases, with 12 bases between them. The CDR3 is 15 amino acids. This CDR3 is CASSYDAGFSYEQYF. DNA of the CDR3: TGTGCCAGCAGTTATGATGCGGGTTTCTCCTACGAGCAGTACTTC.

This chain joins TRBV29-1 and TRBJ1-1, with TRBD1 matching over 10 bases. After removal of 7 bases from V and 0 bases from J, the junction contained 5 bases not matched to a gene. Germline V gives CDR1 SQVTM, CDR2 ANQGSEA. The CDR3 is made up of 14 amino acids. The CDR3 sequence is CSGGTGAMNTEAFF. The DNA of the CDR3 is TGCAGCGGGGGGACAGGGGCCATGAACACTGAAGCTTTCTTT.

This clone has just a few counts. The V gene is TRBV29-1, the J gene TRBJ1-2, with a tentative D call TRBD1 (6 bases). Germline CDR1 SQVTM, CDR2 ANQGSEA. This CDR3 is 10 amino acids long. The germline V and J ends were trimmed by 7 bases and 8 bases, with 11 bases remaining between them. CDR3 loop: CSADRHGYTF. CDR3 nucleotides: TGCAGCGCCGACAGGCACGGCTACACCTTC.

The rearrangement uses TRBV30 and TRBJ2-5; D unclear. Germline CDR1 reads GTSNPN; CDR2 reads SVGIG (reference sequence). With 0 bases removed from V and 2 bases from J, the gap between germline ends came to 10 bases. CDR3 length: 14 amino acids. The CDR3 DNA follows: TGTGCCTGGAGTGTAAACGTACAGCAAGAGACCCAGTACTTC. This codes for CAWSVNVQQETQYF.

The chain carries TRBV7-2 and TRBJ2-7; 10 bases match TRBD1. J was trimmed by 6 bases and V by 5 bases; bases with no gene match: 7. Germline V lookup: CDR1 SGHTA, CDR2 FQGNSA. This CDR3 is 14 amino acids long. The CDR3 nucleotides read TGTGCCAGCAGCCCCGGGACAGGGGTTGCCGAGCAGTACTTC. Translating it yields CASSPGTGVAEQYF.

This rearrangement joins TRBV4-1 to TRBJ1-6, with D tentatively TRBD1 (5 bases). V was cut by 4 bases and J by 8 bases, with 18 bases left in between. CDR1 and CDR2 from the germline V gene are MGHRA and YSYEKL. The CDR3 consists of 16 residues. The CDR3 sequence is CASSRPNWGGDSPLHF. For the CDR3, the DNA is TGCGCCAGCAGCCGACCAAACTGGGGGGGTGATTCACCCCTCCACTTT.

This sequence joins TRBV2 and TRBJ2-7; 8 bases map to TRBD1. Germline CDR1 is SNHLY and CDR2 is FYNNEI. V lost 8 bases and J lost 7; bases outside the gene matches: 7. The CDR3 length is 12 residues. CDR3 sequence reads: CASGQGLGEQYF. The CDR3 DNA follows: TGTGCCAGCGGACAGGGTTTGGGAGAGCAGTACTTC. Full variable domain (missing parts from reference TRBV2 and TRBJ2-7): EPEVTQTPSHQVTQMGQEVILRCVPISNHLYFYWYRQILGQKVEFLVSFYNNEISEKSEIFDDQFSVERPDGSNFTLKIRSTKLEDSAMYFCASGQGLGEQYFGPGTRLTVT.

The gene calls are TRBV18 and TRBJ2-7; 8 bases map to TRBD1. This CDR3 is built from 14 residues. Germline CDR1 KGHSH, CDR2 LQKENI. The J segment lost 3 bases and the V segment lost 2 bases, leaving 3 bases of the junction unmatched. CDR3 sequence: CASSPVDRDYEQYF. CDR3 bases: TGTGCCAGCTCACCAGTGGACAGGGACTACGAGCAGTACTTC. The complete variable domain, with remaining parts taken from reference TRBV18 and TRBJ2-7, reads NAGVMQNPRHLVRRRGQEARLRCSPMKGHSHVYWYRQLPEEGLKFMVYLQKENIIDESGMPKERFSAEFPKEGPSILRIQQVVRGDSAAYFCASSPVDRDYEQYFGPGTRLTVT.

The chain employs TRBV29-1 and TRBJ1-2; 9 bases align to TRBD1. From germline, CDR1 is SQVTM and CDR2 ANQGSEA. Trimming removed 8 bases from V and 2 bases from J; junction bases left unmatched: 6. This CDR3 region has 13 residues. CDR3 amino acids: CSIGTGRNYGYTF. Written as DNA, the CDR3 is TGCAGCATAGGGACAGGGAGAAACTATGGCTACACCTTC.

Only one count was recorded for this clone. The chain combines TRBV4-3 with TRBJ1-4, with unresolved D. Germline lookup yields CDR1 LGHNA and CDR2 YSLEER. CDR3 length: 16 amino acids. V lost 1 base and J lost 0, with 9 bases in between. This CDR3 reads CASSQGRVATNEKLFF. The CDR3 region has the DNA TGCGCCAGCAGCCAAGGGAGAGTTGCAACTAATGAAAAACTGTTTTTT.

V and J are TRBV19 and TRBJ1-2, with D uncertain. The CDR3 length is 13 residues. The V gene's germline CDR1 is LNHDA and CDR2 SQIVND (reference sequence). V was shortened by 5 bases and J by 0 bases, with 7 bases between the two germline ends. CDR3 in DNA: TGTGCCAGTAGTTTTGCAGCTAACTATGGCTACACCTTC. Translated, it gives CASSFAANYGYTF.

This rearrangement joins TRBV6-4 to TRBJ2-2; TRBD1 might be the D (6 bases). CDR1 is MRHNA and CDR2 is SNTAGT in the germline V gene. This CDR3 has 14 amino acids. V was clipped by 2 bases and J by 7 bases, with 11 bases between them. CDR3 DNA sequence: TGTGCCAGCAGTGACGGGACATTGCACGGGGAGCTGTTTTTT. This gives the protein CASSDGTLHGELFF.

The rearrangement uses TRBV6-5 and TRBJ2-7; no clear D. Germline V lookup: CDR1 MNHEY, CDR2 SVGAGI. The length of the CDR3 is 9 residues. V was clipped by 11 bases and J by 6 bases, with 8 bases between them. The CDR3 coding sequence is TGTGCCGACTCCCCCGAGCAGTACTTC. Encoded protein: CADSPEQYF.

The V gene is TRBV30, the J gene TRBJ1-6, with TRBD1 matching over 7 bases. Germline CDR1 GTSNPN, CDR2 SVGIG (reference sequence). CDR3 length: 16 amino acids. With V trimmed by 5 bases and J by 4 bases, 11 bases remained unmatched. The CDR3 loop reads CAWETGLNLYNSPLHF. Written as DNA, the CDR3 is TGTGCCTGGGAGACAGGGTTAAACCTTTATAATTCACCCCTCCACTTT.

This chain joins TRBV18 and TRBJ1-1; D is undetermined. Between the trimmed V and J ends, which lost 6 bases and 1 base, there was a span of 12 bases. The CDR3 is 14 residues long. Germline loops: CDR1 KGHSH, CDR2 LQKENI. CDR3: CASSPRAANTEAFF. Here the CDR3 DNA reads TGTGCCAGCTCTCCGCGGGCCGCGAACACTGAAGCTTTCTTT.

This clone has just one count. J is TRBJ1-2 and V is TRBV5-4, with D possibly TRBD1 on 5 matching bases. This CDR3 has 15 residues. CDR1 and CDR2 (germline): SGHNT, YYREEE (reference sequence). Trimming removed 1 base from V and 4 bases from J, with 14 bases in between. CDR3 loop: CASSLFSSGVYGYTF. Here the CDR3 DNA reads TGTGCCAGCAGCTTGTTCAGTTCGGGGGTCTATGGCTACACCTTC.

V gene TRBV6-6 combines with J gene TRBJ2-7; D unclear. The ends were cut back, 6 bases at V and 4 bases at J, with 13 bases in the middle. Germline V gives CDR1 MNHNY, CDR2 SVGAGI (reference sequence). The CDR3 loop spans 13 amino acids. CDR3 in DNA: TGTGCCAGCAGGGAGTATATCGGGTACGAGCAGTACTTC. Translation: CASREYIGYEQYF.

In its sample, this clone was seen many times. V gene TRBV6-4 combines with J gene TRBJ2-3; 10 bases agree with TRBD2. Germline V gene data show CDR1 as MRHNA and CDR2 as SNTAGT. V trimming: 0 bases; J trimming: 6 bases; junction bases outside the gene matches: 6. This CDR3 contains 16 residues. CDR3 residues: CASSDSASGGVDTQYF. In DNA, the CDR3 is TGTGCCAGCAGTGACTCAGCTAGCGGGGGAGTGGATACGCAGTATTTT.

This clone has only one observation. This rearrangement joins TRBV7-9 to TRBJ2-5; TRBD1 matches at 7 bases. The CDR3 is 15 amino acids. With V trimmed by 2 bases and J by 5 bases, 8 bases remained unmatched. Germline-derived CDR1 and CDR2 are SEHNR and FQNEAQ (reference sequence). The CDR3 loop is CASSLRQGSFETQYF. CDR3 coding DNA: TGTGCCAGCAGCTTAAGACAGGGAAGTTTCGAGACCCAGTACTTC.

The V gene is TRBV20-1, the J gene TRBJ1-1; weak D call: TRBD1 (5 bases). The germline V gene has CDR1 DFQATT and CDR2 SNEGSKA (reference sequence). Trimming removed 2 bases from V and 10 bases from J, with 11 bases in between. The CDR3 is 11 amino acids. The CDR3 reads CSARNMGGAFF. The CDR3 coding sequence is TGCAGTGCTAGAAACATGGGGGGAGCTTTCTTT.

V usage is TRBV5-1 and J usage is TRBJ1-4; 9 nucleotides match TRBD1. The V segment lost 0 bases and the J segment 8 bases; nucleotides outside the gene matches: 5. CDR1 and CDR2 (germline): SGHRS, YFSETQ. CDR3 length: 15 amino acids. The CDR3 spells CASSLGDRDGEKLFF. The DNA of the CDR3 is TGCGCCAGCAGCTTGGGGGACAGGGATGGCGAAAAACTGTTTTTT.

The genes are TRBV5-5 and TRBJ1-4; D is unclear. This CDR3 region has 13 residues. Germline CDR1 is SGHKS and CDR2 is YYEKEE (reference sequence). Trimming pared 4 bases from V and 7 bases from J, leaving 11 bases between. CDR3 sequence (DNA): TGTGCCAGCAGCGTTTTAAGCGGTGAAAAACTGTTTTTT. Translation gives CASSVLSGEKLFF.

The chain employs TRBV5-4 and TRBJ2-1; 7 bases are shared with TRBD2. Per the germline V gene, CDR1 is SGHNT and CDR2 is YYREEE (reference sequence). J gave up 2 bases and V 3 bases, and 5 bases lay outside the gene matches. This CDR3 spans 15 amino acids. The CDR3 bases are TGTGCCAGCAGCTCCTCTAGCGGAACCTACAATGAGCAGTTCTTC. Encoded protein: CASSSSSGTYNEQFF.

The rearrangement links TRBV7-2 to TRBJ1-1, with D perhaps TRBD1 (6 bases). With 7 bases removed from V and 5 bases from J, the gap between germline ends came to 20 bases. CDR3 length equals 15 residues. Germline CDR1 is SGHTA and CDR2 is FQGNSA. CDR3 loop: CASTLSRGAQTEAFF. In DNA form, the CDR3 reads TGTGCCAGCACCCTAAGCAGGGGCGCACAGACTGAAGCTTTCTTT.

This clone was counted once. V usage is TRBV5-6 and J usage is TRBJ2-3, with D possibly being TRBD1 (6 bases). The CDR3 contains 15 residues. CDR1 is SGHDT and CDR2 is YYEEEE in the germline V gene. Trimming removed 0 bases from V and 3 bases from J, with 11 bases in between. Here the CDR3 DNA reads TGTGCCAGCAGCTTGGACAGGGAAGCGACAGATACGCAGTATTTT. Encoded protein: CASSLDREATDTQYF.

This rearrangement joins TRBV15 to TRBJ2-3, with 7 bases that match TRBD1. Germline V gene lookup returns CDR1 LNHNV and CDR2 YYDKDF (reference sequence). V was clipped by 5 bases and J by 2 bases; unmatched bases: 10. This CDR3 region has 16 residues. CDR3 amino acids: CATSSVRTGSTDTQYF. Written as DNA, the CDR3 is TGTGCCACCAGCTCCGTGCGGACAGGATCCACAGATACGCAGTATTTT.